This T cell receptor (beta chain) emerged from a study of blood T cell repertoires in COVID-19. The overall study: There were acute and convalescent COVID-19 samples, and they came from the United States, Italy and Spain. PBMCs, B-cell-depleted T cells, or T cells were the source of the cDNA or gDNA that made up the material.

Living in 24 US areas, the participants were between roughly 18 and 90 years of age. Original methodology: Amplified reference gene primers provided the basis for estimating nucleated cell counts. Assay: immunoSEQ multiplex PCR; the TCRdb copy retains only in-frame clones and omits some. That table is the source of V, J and clone size, and D and trimming were worked out from the DNA. Of roughly 250,000 clones in the sample, roughly 88% were seen once. The CDR3 is 14 amino acids. Trimming removed 7 bases at V and 0 bases at J, with 12 bases between. Looked up from germline, CDR1 is MDHEN and CDR2 is SYDVKM.

Sequencing was done on a sample of PBMCs or T cells enriched from blood (not recorded which). The receptor was isolated from a woman between 50 and 59 years old who had recovered from COVID-19. V is TRBV28 and J is TRBJ1-1, with D perhaps matching TRBD1 (6 bases). CDR3 DNA: TGTGCCAGCACGACCGGGACACTGAACACTGAAGCTTTCTTT. Its protein is CASTTGTLNTEAFF.